This paragraph covers one T cell receptor beta chain sequence. Its antigen is not identified. Patients aged 18 to 65 had newly diagnosed hyperthyroidism lasting under 2 months. Fresh 10 ml peripheral blood yielded PBMCs. The data were obtained in a study of T cells in Graves' hyperthyroidism and ophthalmopathy. The CDR3 length is 16 residues. The junction had 12 bases not matched to a gene; V was cut back by 5 bases and J by 4 bases. Germline V gene sequence: CDR1 MDHEN, CDR2 SYDVKM. Study-level points and caveats: Most clonotypes expanded in the thyroid (above 0.001) were also present in blood. Ophthalmopathy was identified by the model a median around 6.9 months ahead of onset.

RNA transcripts were the template for amplifying TCR beta CDR3 regions. Using the HTBI primer set, a first-round RT-PCR was run on the TCR CDR3. TCRdb called the multiplex PCR reads again in MiXCR, with one record for every CDR3 protein. The sample has 110,000 to 150,000 distinct CDR3 sequences; around 20% are singletons. What was sequenced was blood. The chain employs TRBV28 and TRBJ1-1, with 8 positions matching TRBD1. The clonotype originates from a woman aged 45-60 years with Graves' hyperthyroidism that later progressed to Graves' ophthalmopathy. The chain's CDR3 is CASSLGQGWRFTEAFF. CDR3 coding DNA: TGTGCCAGCAGTCTCGGACAGGGCTGGAGGTTCACTGAAGCTTTCTTT.